One and the same sample provided the 5 T cell receptor beta chains below, sequenced in a study of T-cell reconstitution after alpha-beta-depleted transplantation in children. A library of TCRbeta sequences, prepared with unique molecular identifiers, was generated. TCRdb called the PCR reads again in MiXCR, with one record for every CDR3 protein. The table shows under 300,000 distinct CDR3 sequences, with about 8.8% occurring only once. The source material was PBMCs from the stem cell graft donor, sampled from the stem cell graft. All receptors come from a human donor who donated a stem cell graft to a child with SCID.

This clonotype has a count of ten or more. The chain has TRBV20-1 and TRBJ2-3; D might be TRBD2 (5 bases). V lost 3 bases to trimming and J lost 1 base, with 14 bases between them. This CDR3 is built from 15 residues. Germline V lookup: CDR1 DFQATT, CDR2 SNEGSKA (reference sequence). Here the CDR3 reads CSARSWRVRTDTQYF. DNA of the CDR3: TGCAGTGCTAGGTCGTGGCGGGTCCGCACAGATACGCAGTATTTT.

This clonotype was recorded many times. The gene calls are TRBV4-3 and TRBJ1-2; 8 bases fit TRBD1. V lost 1 base and J lost 6; bases outside the gene matches: 4. The CDR3 is made up of 14 amino acids. Germline CDR1 LGHNA, CDR2 YSLEER. CDR3 DNA: TGCGCCAGCAGCCAAGCGACAGGGGTGGATGGCTACACCTTC. It translates to CASSQATGVDGYTF.

In regard to this clonotype: This likely comes from a read error, as the CDR3 has no conserved phenylalanine or tryptophan at its end. The rearrangement links TRBV4-3 to TRBJ1-2; 8 bases are shared with TRBD1. Germline assignment: CDR1 LGHNA and CDR2 YSLEER. V was pared by 1 base and J by 4 bases, with 5 bases of the junction left unmatched. The CDR3 extends over 15 amino acids. The DNA of the CDR3 is TGCGCCAGCAGCCAAGTTACAGGGGGAGGCTATGGCTACACCATC. Encoded protein: CASSQVTGGGYGYTI.

This clonotype showed up many times. The rearrangement uses TRBV20-1 and TRBJ2-7; maybe TRBD2 (7 bases). Deletions cut 6 bases from V and 1 base from J, with 16 bases between. The CDR3 runs to 14 residues. In germline, CDR1 is DFQATT, CDR2 SNEGSKA (reference sequence). CDR3 nucleotides: TGCAGTGCCAAATCCGGGGGGCGGTCCTACGAGCAGTACTTC. As protein: CSAKSGGRSYEQYF.

At least ten counts were recorded for this clonotype. CDR3 region: CSASRVTFPEQYF. DNA of the CDR3: TGCAGTGCTAGCAGGGTCACCTTCCCCGAGCAGTACTTC. The V call is TRBV20-1, the J call TRBJ2-7, with a possible D match to TRBD1 (5 bases). The CDR3 sequence is 13 residues long. Germline values: CDR1 DFQATT, CDR2 SNEGSKA (reference sequence). V dropped 3 bases and J dropped 6 bases, with 15 bases sitting between them.